This TCR beta chain comes out of a study of T cell responses to AZD1222 COVID-19 vaccine. The repertoire was sequenced with immunoSEQ multiplex PCR; TCRdb's copy has only in-frame clones and lacks some. The sample comprises around 140,000 clones, approximately 95% of which are singletons, and 0.7% to 1% rests with the top ten. Concerning this clone itself: Its specificity is not known.

Findings and caveats of the study: Dominant at 160-218 and 743-854, vaccine-associated CD4 TCRs also spanned spike. In a largely white British group with more females than males, clonal diversity was possibly underestimated. Of spike-specific TCRs, nearly half reportedly target regions left unmutated in variants. The repertoires were collected only after the peak T cell response.

CDR1 is MGHRA and CDR2 is YSYEKL in the germline V gene. The CDR3 length is 17 residues. Trimming took 0 bases from V and 6 from J; bases not matched to a gene: 10. The receptor's source is an adult in good health. This specimen consisted of peripheral blood, obtained on day 0 of MenACWY control vaccination. The rearrangement uses TRBV4-1 and TRBJ1-4; 7 bases are a match to TRBD1. CDR3 region: CASSQEGQALIHEKLFF. CDR3 nucleotides: TGCGCCAGCAGCCAAGAAGGACAGGCCCTGATACATGAAAAACTGTTTTTT.